This T cell receptor beta chain was sequenced in a study of vaccination and CD4 T cells after COVID-19 (dated by TCRdb to the early 2020s). Background for the entire study: Convalescent patients had a positive SARS-CoV-2 result on nasal swab PCR, and of these patients, several had mild disease and one had severe disease. The convalescent cohort comprised six males and four females, including two Hispanic individuals, seven Caucasians, two Asians and one multiracial person. Two doses of either the Pfizer-BioNTech BNT162b2 vaccine (n=8) or the Moderna mRNA-1273 vaccine (n=2) were administered to participants. Post-COVID blood samples were collected from convalescent patients a median of around 96 days after diagnosis, with a range of roughly 35 to 161 days. The time from the second vaccine dose to post-vaccine blood sampling had a median of approximately 72 days and ranged from about 14 to 241 days. The cultures were stimulated with overlapping spike peptide pools from SARS-CoV-2 and from the common cold coronaviruses HCoV-NL63, HCoV-OC43 and HCoV-229E. Control cultures used a CEFX viral epitope pool as positive control, an HIV-1 Nef peptide pool as negative control, or no peptide. The spike-specific CD4+ TCR repertoire was compared before and after mRNA vaccination in approximately ten COVID-19 convalescent patients and a handful of infection-naive healthy vaccine recipients.

Reading the label with the study, this specimen's treatment or condition is: approximately nine-day PBMC culture with coronavirus spike peptide pools or control peptides (ViraFEST assay). The ViraFEST assay, used in the study, expanded antigen-specific T cells with peptide pools and then identified the expanded clonotypes through TCR sequencing. The positive SARS-CoV-2 PCR tests of the convalescent patients were dated from March to December 2020, before the Alpha, Beta and Delta variants emerged in the United States. Each well held fewer than 2.5 million PBMCs cultured with around 9 ug/ml peptide pools in IMDM containing roughly 4.7% human AB serum and approximately 10 IU/ml IL-2. On days 3 and 7, half of the culture medium was replaced with fresh IL-2-containing medium. After more than 8 days of culture, CD4+ T cells were isolated by negative selection using the EasySep CD4+ T cell isolation kit. PBMCs were separated from whole blood using Ficoll-Paque Plus gradient centrifugation and then either used fresh or cryopreserved at -140C. Each culture condition was generally run in triplicate wells.

Study-level results and caveats: Among the post-vaccine SARS-CoV-2-reactive clones in convalescent patients, a median about 87% showed up only after vaccination, which suggests vaccine-specific priming. An increase in the median number of SARS-CoV-2-reactive clonotypes from approximately 20 after infection to 38 after vaccination was observed, but the change was not found to be significant. Only a relatively small number of convalescent patients were included in the study, and early timepoints following natural infection were not analyzed. Of the vaccine-specific clones in convalescent patients, 304 of 307, or nearly all, reacted only to SARS-CoV-2 spike and did not cross-react with common cold coronaviruses.

To prepare the library, PCR was applied. DNA from cultured CD4+ T cells underwent TCR sequencing with the Oncomine TCR Beta short-read assay at the Johns Hopkins FTIC core. Genomic DNA was extracted from the cultured CD4+ T cells with the QIAamp micro DNA kit. Oncomine TCR Beta libraries from cultured CD4+ T cells were pooled with unique dual indexes and sequenced on an Illumina iSeq 100. Per the authors' processing: Non-productive sequences were filtered out, and CDR3s that did not start with C, did not end with F or W, or were shorter than 7 amino acids were discarded. The MANAFEST web application identified antigen-specific clonotypes by comparing peptide-stimulated wells against reference wells and other culture wells. For a clone to be called positive, the clone needed an FDR below 0.05, an odds ratio above 5, and a productive frequency above 0.1% in at least two of three replicate wells. Cross-reactive clonotypes were defined as significantly expanded in both SARS-CoV-2 spike wells and at least one common cold coronavirus spike condition. Levenshtein distances (stringdist) and unrooted phylogenetic trees (ape) in R version 3.6.1 were used to assess CDR3 homology. The public reads were quality trimmed at Q25 with fastp and then assembled into clones with MiXCR by TCRdb, keeping productive beta chains. Rows matching on CDR3 protein sequence are summarized as one entry with the most common DNA and genes. The V and J calls were determined by TCRdb, not by the authors. The sample table shows more than 6,500 distinct CDR3 sequences, and roughly 70% are seen once. Roughly 15% of the sample rests with the top ten.

On this clonotype itself: The target of this receptor is not known. No base quality information exists; no much larger clone differs at one position.

From the cysteine up to the phenylalanine, the CDR3 has a length of 15 residues. Only the CDR3 portion is preserved as DNA: 45 bases, with reading frame beginning at the first base. From the germline V gene, CDR1 is MDHEN and CDR2 is SYDVKM. V is reduced by 5 bases and J by 3 bases, leaving a spacing of 14 bases between them. This receptor was taken from a human donor who had recovered from COVID-19. The chain is assembled from TRBV28 and TRBJ1-5, with no D gene named confidently. Sample: CD4+ T cells from blood, cultured in vitro. The DNA is TGTGCCAGCAGTCCACCGGACGCACACAATCAGCCCCAGCATTTT. This yields the protein CASSPPDAHNQPQHF.